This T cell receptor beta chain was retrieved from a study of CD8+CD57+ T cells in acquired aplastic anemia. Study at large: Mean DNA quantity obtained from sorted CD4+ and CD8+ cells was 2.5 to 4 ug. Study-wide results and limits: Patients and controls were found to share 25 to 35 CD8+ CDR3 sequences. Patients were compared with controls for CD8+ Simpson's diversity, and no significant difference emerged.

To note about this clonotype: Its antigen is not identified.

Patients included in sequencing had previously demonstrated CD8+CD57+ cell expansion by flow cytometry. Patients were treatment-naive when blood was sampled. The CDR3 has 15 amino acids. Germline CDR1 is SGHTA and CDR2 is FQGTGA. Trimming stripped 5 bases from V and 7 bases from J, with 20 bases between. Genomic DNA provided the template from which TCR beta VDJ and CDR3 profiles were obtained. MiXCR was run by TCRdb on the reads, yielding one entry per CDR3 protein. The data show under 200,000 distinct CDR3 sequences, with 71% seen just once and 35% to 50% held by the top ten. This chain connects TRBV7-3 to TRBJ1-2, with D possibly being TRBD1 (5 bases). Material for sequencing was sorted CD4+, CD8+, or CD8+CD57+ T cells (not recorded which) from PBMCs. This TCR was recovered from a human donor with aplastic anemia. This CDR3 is CASSLAGGGIGGYTF. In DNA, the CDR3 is TGTGCCAGCAGCCTAGCGGGTGGGGGGATCGGTGGCTACACCTTC.